Described below is a single T cell receptor beta chain sequence and its context. Germline CDR1 LNHNV, CDR2 YYDKDF (reference sequence). Trimming stripped 4 bases from V and 7 bases from J, with 11 bases between. This CDR3 is 13 amino acids long. Amplification yielded TCR beta CDR3 regions, with RNA transcripts as the source. First-round RT-PCR with HTBI primers amplified the TCR CDR3 region. MiXCR, run by TCRdb on the multiplex PCR reads, gives a single entry per CDR3 protein. The table has about 420,000 distinct CDR3 sequences, 15% to 19% seen once. The sample originates from a study of T cells in Graves' hyperthyroidism and ophthalmopathy. Patients aged 18 to 65 had newly diagnosed hyperthyroidism lasting under 2 months. Lactation, pregnancy, other autoimmune disease or uncontrolled infection led to exclusion of patients. Each diagnosis drew on symptoms, thyroxine, TRAb, thyroid ultrasound and orbital computed tomography findings.

The clonotype was recovered from a woman under 30 with Graves' hyperthyroidism. The sample taken for sequencing was blood. This chain connects TRBV15 to TRBJ2-1, with D possibly being TRBD1 (5 bases). The CDR3 loop is CATSTGHQNEQFF. The DNA for the CDR3 is TGTGCCACCAGCACCGGACATCAAAATGAGCAGTTCTTC.